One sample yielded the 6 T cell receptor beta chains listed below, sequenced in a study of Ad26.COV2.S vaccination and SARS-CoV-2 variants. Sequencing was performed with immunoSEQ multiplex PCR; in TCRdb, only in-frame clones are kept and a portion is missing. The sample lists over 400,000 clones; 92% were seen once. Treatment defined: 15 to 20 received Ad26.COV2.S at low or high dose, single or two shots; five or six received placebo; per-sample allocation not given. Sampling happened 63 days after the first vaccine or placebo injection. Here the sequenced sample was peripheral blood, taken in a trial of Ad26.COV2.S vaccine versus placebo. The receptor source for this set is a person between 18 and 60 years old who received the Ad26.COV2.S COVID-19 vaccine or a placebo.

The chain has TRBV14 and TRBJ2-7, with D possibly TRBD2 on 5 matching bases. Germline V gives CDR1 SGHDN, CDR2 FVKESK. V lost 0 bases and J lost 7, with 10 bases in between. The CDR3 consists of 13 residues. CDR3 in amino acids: CASSQEPSREQYF. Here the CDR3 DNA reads TGTGCCAGCAGCCAAGAACCTAGCAGGGAGCAGTACTTC.

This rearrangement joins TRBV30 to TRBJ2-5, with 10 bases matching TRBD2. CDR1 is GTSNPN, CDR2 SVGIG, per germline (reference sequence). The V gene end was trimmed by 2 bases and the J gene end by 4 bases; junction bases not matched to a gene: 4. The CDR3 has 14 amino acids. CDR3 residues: CAWSQPSGGETQYF. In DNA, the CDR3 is TGTGCCTGGAGTCAGCCTAGCGGGGGAGAGACCCAGTACTTC.

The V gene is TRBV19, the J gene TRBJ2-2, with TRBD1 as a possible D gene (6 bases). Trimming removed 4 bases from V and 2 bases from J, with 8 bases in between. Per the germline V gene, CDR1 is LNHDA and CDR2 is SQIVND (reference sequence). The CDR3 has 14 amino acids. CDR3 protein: CASSTGHNTGELFF. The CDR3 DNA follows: TGTGCCAGTAGTACGGGACACAACACCGGGGAGCTGTTTTTT.

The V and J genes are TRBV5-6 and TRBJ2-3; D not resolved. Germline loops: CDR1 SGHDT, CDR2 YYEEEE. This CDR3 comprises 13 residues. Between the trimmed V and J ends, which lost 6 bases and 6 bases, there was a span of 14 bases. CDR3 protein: CASNSRSADTQYF. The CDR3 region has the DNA TGTGCCAGCAACTCAAGATCCGCGGATACGCAGTATTTT.

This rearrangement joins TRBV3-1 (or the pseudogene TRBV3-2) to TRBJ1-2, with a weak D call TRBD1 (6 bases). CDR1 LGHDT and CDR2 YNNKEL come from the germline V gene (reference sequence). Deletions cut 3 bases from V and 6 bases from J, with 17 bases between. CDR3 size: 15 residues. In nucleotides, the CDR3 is TGTGCCAGCAGCCAGACCAAGACAGGTGTGGATGGCTACACCTTC. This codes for CASSQTKTGVDGYTF.

The CDR3: CASSLAGTGKGSEQFF. The CDR3 nucleotides are TGCGCCAGCAGCTTGGCTGGGACAGGGAAGGGTAGTGAGCAGTTCTTC. The gene calls are TRBV5-1 and TRBJ2-1, with 9 bases identical to TRBD1. V was clipped by 0 bases and J by 9 bases; unmatched bases: 10. CDR3 length: 16 amino acids. Germline V gene sequence: CDR1 SGHRS, CDR2 YFSETQ.